This T cell receptor beta chain was captured by sequencing in a study of T cells after posttransplantation cyclophosphamide. The CDR3 spans 16 residues. With 5 bases removed from V and 6 bases from J, the gap between germline ends came to 23 bases. CDR1 and CDR2 from the germline V gene are KGHSH and LQKENI. Sampled 1 year posttransplant, controls received myeloablative marrow transplants, methotrexate and a calcineurin inhibitor. The assay was immunoSEQ multiplex PCR, and TCRdb's table has in-frame clones only and misses some. The sample contains about 12,000 clones, 81% of which appear only once. Sample: PBMCs, taken about 350 days after allogeneic stem cell transplant with calcineurin inhibitor and methotrexate. The gene calls are TRBV18 and TRBJ2-7; D possibly corresponds to TRBD2 (5 bases). This TCR came from a male patient between 25 and 39 years old who received an allogeneic stem cell transplant from an unrelated donor, was CMV-positive, and had acute GVHD only. The graft donor may have contributed some T cells. CDR3 bases: TGTGCCAGCTCAGCTTTCGGAGGCCCCCGACTAAGCGAGCAGTACTTC. It codes for CASSAFGGPRLSEQYF. Filled out from reference TRBV18 and TRBJ2-7, the complete variable domain reads NAGVMQNPRHLVRRRGQEARLRCSPMKGHSHVYWYRQLPEEGLKFMVYLQKENIIDESGMPKERFSAEFPKEGPSILRIQQVVRGDSAAYFCASSAFGGPRLSEQYFGPGTRLTVT.